The T cell receptor (beta chain) described here comes from a study of patients and donors after allogeneic stem cell transplantation (dated by TCRdb to about 2020). CDR1 and CDR2 are read off the germline V gene (reference sequence) as MNHNY and SVGAGI. Measured from the cysteine to the phenylalanine, the CDR3 is 12 residues long. Solely the CDR3 DNA is kept, with 36 bases framed from the first base. V is pared back by 8 bases and J by 5 bases, with 12 bases lying between the germline termini. Points on this clonotype: Its antigen target is currently unknown. Base qualities are not provided; no much larger clone lies one nucleotide away.

Libraries came from RT-PCR. Reads for this sample came from a NextSeq 550. TCRdb took the public reads, trimmed them with fastp at Q25, ran MiXCR for clone calling and kept in-frame beta chains. Every entry covers one CDR3 protein and lists the most common genes and DNA from its rows. Recorded for this sample are roughly 180,000 distinct CDR3 sequences; roughly two fifths of them occurred a single time. Together, the top ten hold around 35% of the sample. The material sequenced was blood, either unsorted or a sorted T cell fraction (not recorded which). This chain is built from TRBV6-6 and TRBJ1-1; the D gene cannot be resolved reliably. This TCR derives from a human donor who was either an allogeneic HSCT recipient or a stem cell or donor lymphocyte infusion donor (not recorded which). It is not recorded whose cells these are; they may come from a transplant donor. CDR3 protein: CASGGRETEAFF. The DNA sequence is as follows: TGTGCCAGCGGCGGAAGGGAGACTGAAGCTTTCTTT.